A selection of T cell receptor beta chains follows, all from one sample in a study of blood T cell repertoires in COVID-19. The protocol was immunoSEQ multiplex PCR, while the TCRdb copy is restricted to in-frame clones and leaves out a portion. The data show approximately 90,000 clones, approximately 90% seen once. Input material: peripheral blood. The source is a man between 60 and 70 years old with acute or convalescent COVID-19. Each CDR3 is given with its conserved first and last residue. A D gene is named only where the DNA matches it firmly. Clone sizes are given selectively: once, few, many, or a class where the clone is expanded.

CDR3 protein: CASSWGQGTLSYEQYF
CDR3 DNA: TGCGCCAGCAGCTGGGGACAGGGGACTCTCTCCTACGAGCAGTACTTC
clone size: NA
V gene: TRBV5-1
D gene: TRBD1
J gene: TRBJ2-7

CDR3 protein: CASSRSGWRDTQYF
CDR3 DNA: TGTGCCAGTAGTAGGTCGGGGTGGAGAGATACGCAGTATTTT
clone size: NA
V gene: TRBV19
D gene: NA
J gene: TRBJ2-3

CDR3 protein: CASSPRVTVEQYF
CDR3 DNA: TGTGCCAGCAGTCCCAGGGTAACGGTCGAGCAGTACTTC
clone size: few
V gene: TRBV7-9
D gene: NA
J gene: TRBJ2-7

CDR3 protein: CASSQEGRGPSTDTQYF
CDR3 DNA: TGTGCCAGCAGCCAAGAGGGAAGAGGGCCCAGCACAGATACGCAGTATTTT
clone size: NA
V gene: TRBV3-1/TRBV3-2
D gene: NA
J gene: TRBJ2-3

CDR3 protein: CASSLDRTALPLENTIYF
CDR3 DNA: TGTGCCAGCAGCTTAGACCGGACAGCCTTACCTCTGGAAAACACCATATATTTT
clone size: NA
V gene: TRBV7-7
D gene: NA
J gene: TRBJ1-3

CDR3 protein: CASSMGDRVYEQYF
CDR3 DNA: TGTGCCAGCAGCATGGGGGACAGGGTTTACGAGCAGTACTTC
clone size: NA
V gene: TRBV7-8
D gene: TRBD1
J gene: TRBJ2-7

CDR3 protein: CSVRTGSSYEQYF
CDR3 DNA: TGCAGCGTCAGGACAGGGAGCTCCTACGAGCAGTACTTC
clone size: NA
V gene: TRBV29-1
D gene: TRBD1
J gene: TRBJ2-7

CDR3 protein: CASSQTLGLGYTF
CDR3 DNA: TGTGCCAGCAGCCAGACTCTGGGGCTTGGCTACACCTTC
clone size: NA
V gene: TRBV7-2
D gene: NA
J gene: TRBJ1-2

CDR3 protein: CASSEQGHEQYF
CDR3 DNA: TGTGCCAGCAGTGAGCAGGGTCACGAGCAGTACTTC
clone size: NA
V gene: TRBV6-1
D gene: NA
J gene: TRBJ2-7

CDR3 protein: CASSVSGREGYTF
CDR3 DNA: TGTGCCAGCAGCGTTTCGGGGAGGGAGGGCTACACCTTC
clone size: NA
V gene: TRBV9
D gene: NA
J gene: TRBJ1-2

CDR3 protein: CASSLAGAGYHPYEQYF
CDR3 DNA: TGCGCCAGCAGCTTAGCGGGCGCAGGGTACCATCCTTACGAGCAGTACTTC
clone size: NA
V gene: TRBV5-1
D gene: NA
J gene: TRBJ2-7

CDR3 protein: CATCSFDRARKTQYF
CDR3 DNA: TGTGCCACATGTAGCTTCGACAGGGCCCGAAAGACCCAGTACTTC
clone size: NA
V gene: TRBV7-3
D gene: TRBD1
J gene: TRBJ2-5

CDR3 protein: CSVAPEWDRVGNQPQHF
CDR3 DNA: TGCAGCGTTGCACCGGAGTGGGACAGGGTGGGCAATCAGCCCCAGCATTTT
clone size: NA
V gene: TRBV29-1
D gene: TRBD1
J gene: TRBJ1-5

CDR3 protein: CAIRAGQEESNQPQHF
CDR3 DNA: TGTGCCATCAGGGCCGGACAGGAGGAGAGCAATCAGCCCCAGCATTTT
clone size: once
V gene: TRBV10-3
D gene: TRBD1
J gene: TRBJ1-5